Presented here are 22 T cell receptor beta chains from one specimen sequenced in a study of T cell repertoires in cytomegalovirus infection. Via MiXCR, TCRdb re-called the reads, giving one row per CDR3 protein. The repertoire holds around 900,000 distinct CDR3 sequences, with approximately 31% as singletons. The antigens these receptors bind are not known. The sample here was cultured CD8+ T cells from PBMCs, taken from culture after CMV antigen stimulation. The receptors were gathered from a human donor in good health (CMV status not recorded). Some clones in this sample may be carry-over from other donors' samples.

This chain links TRBV14 with TRBJ2-6; weak D call: TRBD2 (5 bases). The CDR3 loop spans 16 amino acids. The V end was cut by 0 bases, the J end by 2 bases, with 8 bases between. The V gene's germline CDR1 is SGHDN and CDR2 FVKESK. The CDR3, as DNA: TGTGCCAGCAGCCAAGATTTGGGAGCTGGGGCCAACGTCCTGACTTTC. Protein product: CASSQDLGAGANVLTF. The full variable domain, in which reference TRBV14 and TRBJ2-6 provide the parts outside the CDR3, is EAGVTQFPSHSVIEKGQTVTLRCDPISGHDNLYWYRRVMGKEIKFLLHFVKESKQDESGMPNNRFLAERTGGTYSTLKVQPAELEDSGVYFCASSQDLGAGANVLTFGAGSRLTVL.

V gene TRBV19 combines with J gene TRBJ1-2; weak D call: TRBD1 (6 bases). There are 15 residues in the CDR3. Germline CDR1 reads LNHDA; CDR2 reads SQIVND (reference sequence). Trimming cost V 4 bases and J 0 bases, with 12 bases left between them. The CDR3 reads CASSSRDTTNYGYTF. CDR3 nucleotide sequence: TGTGCCAGTAGTAGCCGGGACACCACTAACTATGGCTACACCTTC.

The chain is built from TRBV7-9 and TRBJ1-5, with D possibly being TRBD1 (5 bases). CDR1 is SEHNR, CDR2 FQNEAQ, per germline (reference sequence). The V end was cut by 3 bases, the J end by 2 bases, with 14 bases between. The CDR3 runs 16 residues. For the CDR3, the DNA is TGTGCCAGCAGCTTGGGAGGGGTAGTTGGCAATCAGCCCCAGCATTTT. This encodes CASSLGGVVGNQPQHF.

This clonotype was seen once. J is TRBJ2-7 and V is TRBV27; D may match TRBD1 or TRBD2 (6 bases each). This CDR3 has 15 residues. The V end lost 0 bases, the J end lost 3 bases, and 12 bases lay between the germline ends. CDR1 and CDR2 from the germline V gene are MNHEY and SMNVEV (reference sequence). CDR3 in amino acids: CASSLSWGAGYEQYF. As DNA, the CDR3 is TGTGCCAGCAGTTTATCTTGGGGGGCCGGCTACGAGCAGTACTTC.

A note on this clonotype: A read error may account for a junction end that differs from germline. V usage is TRBV7-6 and J usage is TRBJ2-7; D could derive from TRBD1 or TRBD2 (5 bases each). CDR1 SGHVS and CDR2 FNYEAQ come from the germline V gene. The CDR3 has 15 residues. CDR3: CTSSPGTAGLFEQYF. The CDR3 nucleotides are TGTACCAGCAGCCCCGGGACGGCAGGCCTCTTCGAGCAGTACTTC.

The chain employs TRBV18 and TRBJ2-3, with D possibly called TRBD1 or TRBD2 (5 bases each). Between the trimmed V and J ends, which lost 1 base and 4 bases, there was a span of 21 bases. The CDR3 spans 18 residues. Germline CDR1 reads KGHSH; CDR2 reads LQKENI. The DNA for the CDR3 is TGTGCCAGCTCACCACTGGAAACCGGGACCTTAAGAGCAGATACGCAGTATTTT. Its protein product is CASSPLETGTLRADTQYF.

The chain joins TRBV11-1 to TRBJ2-2; D not resolved. The CDR3 spans 16 residues. Germline V gene data show CDR1 as SGHAT and CDR2 as FQDESV (reference sequence). V lost 6 bases and J lost 1, with 15 bases in between. The CDR3 coding sequence is TGTGCCAGCAGATCGCCAGGTACTCTGAACACCGGGGAGCTGTTTTTT. Protein product: CASRSPGTLNTGELFF.

This sequence joins TRBV6-5 and TRBJ2-7; 8 nucleotides line up with TRBD1. The CDR3 has 15 residues. After removal of 4 bases from V and 1 base from J, the junction contained 6 bases not matched to a gene. Germline CDR1 and CDR2: MNHEY and SVGAGI. DNA for the CDR3: TGTGCCAGCAGTTCCGGGACAGGTGTTTCCTACGAGCAGTACGTC. Protein: CASSSGTGVSYEQYV.

This clonotype was observed a handful of times. The CDR3 reads CASRSSGGAGYNEQFF. CDR3 coding DNA: TGCGCCAGCCGCTCTAGCGGGGGGGCCGGCTACAATGAGCAGTTCTTC. V usage is TRBV4-3 and J usage is TRBJ2-1, with TRBD2 matching 12 bases. This CDR3 spans 16 amino acids. In germline, CDR1 is LGHNA, CDR2 YSLEER. The J segment lost 3 bases and the V segment lost 8 bases, leaving 8 bases of the junction unmatched.

This clonotype was seen only a few times. DNA for the CDR3: TGTGCCAGCAGTTGGACAGGGGGCGAGTACAATGAGCAGTTCTTC. This sequence encodes CASSWTGGEYNEQFF. The gene calls are TRBV12-3 or TRBV12-4 and TRBJ2-1; 11 bases match TRBD1. Losses at the gene ends were 4 bases for V and 4 bases for J; bases not matched to a gene: 3. There are 15 residues in the CDR3.

V is TRBV13 and J is TRBJ2-7; possibly TRBD2 for D (5 bases). V lost 0 bases and J 4 bases, leaving 13 bases between the germline ends. The CDR3 sequence is 15 residues long. Germline lookup yields CDR1 PRHDT and CDR2 FYEKMQ (reference sequence). This CDR3 reads CASSLGLAAQYEQYF. The CDR3 DNA reads TGTGCCAGCAGCTTAGGCCTAGCAGCTCAGTACGAGCAGTACTTC.

V usage is TRBV10-3 and J usage is TRBJ1-2; D is undetermined. V lost 0 bases to trimming and J lost 4 bases, with 12 bases between them. In germline, CDR1 is ENHRY, CDR2 SYGVKD. The CDR3 is 15 residues long. The CDR3 region has the DNA TGTGCCATCAGTGAGTCGATGCAGGAGGTCTATGGCTACACCTTC. Amino acid sequence: CAISESMQEVYGYTF.

The V call is TRBV11-2, the J call TRBJ2-2, with D possibly being TRBD1 or TRBD2 (5 bases each). This CDR3 is 15 amino acids long. Trimming took 5 bases from V and 2 from J, leaving 12 bases between them. The germline V gene encodes CDR1 SGHAT and CDR2 FQNNGV. The CDR3 region is CASSGGTINTGELFF. The CDR3, as DNA: TGTGCCAGCAGCGGGGGAACCATAAACACCGGGGAGCTGTTTTTT.

This clonotype was found a few times. The chain has TRBV7-9 and TRBJ2-2; TRBD1 matches at 7 bases. The V gene end was trimmed by 6 bases and the J gene end by 6 bases; junction bases not matched to a gene: 10. In germline, CDR1 is SEHNR, CDR2 FQNEAQ (reference sequence). This CDR3 comprises 15 residues. The CDR3 spells CASRTGRQGPGELFF. The CDR3 nucleotides read TGTGCCAGCAGGACGGGAAGACAGGGCCCCGGGGAGCTGTTTTTT.

The table lists this clonotype with a few counts. The chain couples TRBV12-3 or TRBV12-4 to TRBJ2-5; D remains unclear. V was cut by 3 bases and J by 1 base, with 12 bases left in between. The CDR3 sequence is 15 residues long. Here the CDR3 reads CASSFKGLVQETQYF. The CDR3 coding sequence is TGTGCCAGCAGTTTTAAGGGATTGGTCCAAGAGACCCAGTACTTC.

This clonotype has more than one count but fewer than ten. This chain uses TRBV25-1 with TRBJ2-5; 10 nucleotides agree with TRBD2. The CDR3 runs to 16 residues. Germline lookup yields CDR1 MGHDK and CDR2 SYGVNS. V shed 0 bases, J shed 3 bases, and the junction held 4 bases outside the gene matches. The chain's CDR3 is CASSEYKLAGKETQYF. CDR3 DNA sequence: TGTGCCAGCAGTGAATATAAACTAGCGGGGAAAGAGACCCAGTACTTC.

The V gene is TRBV6-1, the J gene TRBJ2-1; D is perhaps TRBD1 (5 bases). Germline loops: CDR1 MNHNS, CDR2 SASEGT. Trimming left V 7 bases short and J 8 bases short, with 18 bases between. This CDR3 region has 14 residues. The CDR3: CASTPRGGSYEQFF. Written as DNA, the CDR3 is TGTGCCAGCACACCTAGGGGTGGCTCATATGAGCAGTTCTTC.

Comment on this clonotype: Just one base apart from a much larger clone, this may be a read error. The chain joins TRBV9 to TRBJ1-2; D perhaps matches TRBD1 (5 bases). CDR3 length: 14 amino acids. The germline V gene encodes CDR1 SGDLS and CDR2 YYNGEE. CDR3 sequence: CAISATSGYYGYTF. Here the CDR3 DNA reads TGTGCCATCAGCGCTACTTCAGGGTACTATGGCTACACCTTC. Full variable domain (missing parts from reference TRBV9 and TRBJ1-2): DSGVTQTPKHLITATGQRVTLRCSPRSGDLSVYWYQQSLDQGLQFLIQYYNGEERAKGNILERFSAQQFPDLHSELNLSSLELGDSALYFCAISATSGYYGYTFGSGTRLTVV.

This chain links TRBV10-2 with TRBJ2-5; TRBD2 matches 9 bases. Trimming removed 7 bases from V and 5 bases from J; junction bases left unmatched: 5. Germline CDR1 is WSHSY and CDR2 is SAAADI. The CDR3 runs to 13 residues. Written as DNA, the CDR3 is TGCGCCAGCAAGGCTAGCGGGGAGGAGACCCAGTACTTC. Amino acids: CASKASGEETQYF.

This clonotype came up a few times. The gene calls are TRBV18 and TRBJ2-2; perhaps D is TRBD1 or TRBD2 (6 bases each). The CDR3 is made up of 15 amino acids. The V end was cut by 4 bases, the J end by 6 bases, with 15 bases between. Per germline, CDR1 KGHSH and CDR2 LQKENI. Here the CDR3 reads CASSLLGGAAGELFF. For the CDR3, the DNA is TGTGCCAGCTCACTTCTCGGGGGCGCCGCCGGGGAGCTGTTTTTT.

The genes are TRBV6-1 and TRBJ1-1, with TRBD1 identical over 10 bases. The J segment lost 4 bases and the V segment lost 4 bases, leaving 6 bases of the junction unmatched. CDR1 and CDR2 from the germline V gene are MNHNS and SASEGT. This CDR3 has 15 amino acids. In DNA form, the CDR3 reads TGTGCCAGCAGTGTCCGGGACAGGGGTTTCACTGAAGCTTTCTTT. The encoded protein is CASSVRDRGFTEAFF.

This clonotype was found many times. The chain couples TRBV29-1 to TRBJ2-5, with D uncertain. The CDR3 is made up of 11 amino acids. Trimming cost V 4 bases and J 1 base, with 4 bases left between them. CDR1 is SQVTM and CDR2 is ANQGSEA in the germline V gene. The CDR3 DNA reads TGCAGCGTTGGGTCCCAAGAGACCCAGTACTTC. Its protein product is CSVGSQETQYF.